The 10 T cell receptor beta chains below come from one sample, sequenced in a study of T cell responses to AZD1222 COVID-19 vaccine. The method was immunoSEQ multiplex PCR; TCRdb's version includes in-frame clones alone and lacks a portion of them. Of 150,000 to 200,000 clones listed, approximately 88% are singletons. The sequences come from peripheral blood, collected on day 0 of AZD1222 vaccination. The receptors were gathered from an adult in good health.

J is TRBJ2-1 and V is TRBV6-2 or TRBV6-3; 15 nucleotides match TRBD2. The trim removed 0 bases at V and 12 bases at J, leaving 6 bases unmatched. The CDR3 covers 16 residues. Germline CDR1 reads MNHEY; CDR2 reads SVGEGT. CDR3 sequence (DNA): TGTGCCAGCAGTTACTCGGGACTAGCGGGAGGCAACCGGCAGTTCTTC. Protein sequence: CASSYSGLAGGNRQFF.

The chain couples TRBV9 to TRBJ1-2; 7 bases map to TRBD1. The length of the CDR3 is 14 residues. J lost 7 bases, V lost 4 bases, and 10 bases had no gene match. Germline assignment: CDR1 SGDLS and CDR2 YYNGEE. The CDR3 protein is CASSIDRDSGGYTF. DNA of the CDR3: TGTGCCAGCAGCATTGACAGGGACTCTGGTGGCTACACCTTC.

This chain uses TRBV3-1 (or the pseudogene TRBV3-2) with TRBJ2-3; D possibly corresponds to TRBD2 (6 bases). Germline-derived CDR1 and CDR2 are LGHDT and YNNKEL (reference sequence). Trimming cost V 0 bases and J 10 bases, with 20 bases left between them. The length of the CDR3 is 16 residues. CDR3 residues: CASSQEGTGGHKSQYF. DNA of the CDR3: TGTGCCAGCAGCCAAGAGGGGACTGGAGGCCATAAATCGCAGTATTTT.

The chain employs TRBV7-9 and TRBJ2-7; TRBD2 matches 9 bases. J gave up 3 bases and V 5 bases, and 11 bases lay outside the gene matches. This CDR3 spans 16 amino acids. Germline CDR1 reads SEHNR; CDR2 reads FQNEAQ (reference sequence). CDR3: CASSTRLGSGSYEQYF. The CDR3 DNA sequence: TGTGCCAGCAGCACCCGACTCGGTAGCGGGAGCTACGAGCAGTACTTC. The variable domain in full, completed from reference TRBV7-9 and TRBJ2-7, reads DTGVSQNPRHKITKRGQNVTFRCDPISEHNRLYWYRQTLGQGPEFLTYFQNEAQLEKSRLLSDRFSAERPKGSFSTLEIQRTEQGDSAMYLCASSTRLGSGSYEQYFGPGTRLTVT.

Only one count was recorded for this clone. The chain is built from TRBV20-1 and TRBJ2-7, with D unresolved. The CDR3 runs to 11 residues. The germline V gene has CDR1 DFQATT and CDR2 SNEGSKA (reference sequence). Trimming pared 1 base from V and 3 bases from J, leaving 4 bases between. The CDR3 is CSARGDYEQYV. The DNA of the CDR3 is TGCAGTGCTAGAGGGGACTACGAGCAGTACGTC.

The V gene is TRBV24-1, the J gene TRBJ1-2; D is possibly TRBD1 (5 bases). The CDR3 loop spans 14 amino acids. The germline gives CDR1 KGHDR, CDR2 SFDVKD. V gave up 3 bases and J gave up 8 bases, with 15 bases separating them. The CDR3 loop is CATSDGLAREGYTF. The CDR3 DNA is TGTGCCACCAGTGATGGTCTGGCCAGGGAGGGCTACACCTTC.

The chain combines TRBV24-1 with TRBJ2-2; 12 bases map to TRBD2. Germline CDR1 KGHDR, CDR2 SFDVKD. The CDR3 loop spans 16 amino acids. V dropped 6 bases and J dropped 7; count of bases not matched to a gene: 8. CDR3 protein: CATSPPGLAGSGELFF. CDR3 bases: TGTGCCACCAGTCCCCCCGGACTAGCGGGAAGCGGGGAGCTGTTTTTT.

The chain couples TRBV19 to TRBJ1-1, with D uncertain. CDR1 is LNHDA and CDR2 is SQIVND in the germline V gene (reference sequence). The CDR3 loop spans 14 amino acids. Deletions cut 6 bases from V and 6 bases from J, with 17 bases between. The CDR3 nucleotides are TGTGCCAGTAGCCGGCAAGGGAGGCCGGCTGAAGCTTTCTTT. This encodes CASSRQGRPAEAFF.

The chain carries TRBV15 and TRBJ2-7; tentatively, D is TRBD1 (7 bases). The CDR3 runs 15 residues. V dropped 1 base and J dropped 1 base, with 11 bases sitting between them. Germline lookup yields CDR1 LNHNV and CDR2 YYDKDF (reference sequence). The CDR3 region has the DNA TGTGCCACCAGCAGAGGGAGGGGACAGTCCTACGAGCAGTACTTC. This gives the protein CATSRGRGQSYEQYF.

The V and J genes are TRBV24-1 and TRBJ2-1; 8 bases match TRBD2. The CDR3 length is 15 residues. V lost 9 bases, J lost 5 bases, and 11 bases stayed unmatched. The V gene's germline CDR1 is KGHDR and CDR2 SFDVKD. CDR3 sequence: CATWPLAGLNNEQFF. DNA for the CDR3: TGTGCCACCTGGCCGCTAGCGGGCTTAAACAATGAGCAGTTCTTC.